The sequence of this TCR beta chain was determined in a study of STAT5B mutations in CD4+ large granular lymphocyte leukemia. Broader study findings: The clonality comparison with controls used just five or six CD4-sorted patient samples. TRBV06-family usage was enriched in top patient clones (8/27) versus controls (2/35).

As concerns this clone: Its antigen remains unidentified.

The survey-level immunoSEQ assay was used. Per the authors' pipeline: A clonotype over 5% of the repertoire counted as a possible leukemic clone, a few dozen overall. Sequencing was performed with immunoSEQ multiplex PCR; in TCRdb, only in-frame clones are kept and a portion is missing. Clonal size and the V and J genes are those of that table, whereas D and trimming came from the DNA. Among under 7,500 clones, less than 80% were seen once, and the ten largest hold approximately 2%. J lost 6 bases, V lost 5 bases, and 10 bases had no gene match. The germline CDR1 and CDR2 sequences are SGHTA and FQGNSA. The CDR3 has 16 amino acids.

V usage is TRBV7-2 and J usage is TRBJ2-4, with 10 bases that match TRBD2. What was sequenced was PBMCs. The sequence was obtained from a woman in her seventies with CD4+ T-cell large granular lymphocyte leukemia. The CDR3, as DNA: TGTGCCAGCAGCCCAGCCCTGGGACTAGCGAGAAACATTCAGTACTTC. This translates into CASSPALGLARNIQYF.